Included here is one TCR beta chain sequence, with context. CDR1 is SGHDT, CDR2 YYEEEE, per germline. The CDR3 has 11 residues. V was clipped by 1 base and J by 7 bases, with 6 bases between them. These data are taken from a study of blood T cell repertoires in COVID-19. Across the whole study: Donors in the United States, Italy and Spain gave samples during acute or convalescent COVID-19.

All enrollees were roughly 18 to 95 years old and from approximately 24 US areas. Cohorts were based on clinical histories the participants reported. Sequenced by immunoSEQ multiplex PCR; TCRdb stores in-frame clones only, minus some. The table shows about 440,000 clones, with about 90% occurring only once. The chain couples TRBV5-6 to TRBJ2-7; possibly TRBD1 for D (5 bases). The sample was PBMCs or T cells enriched from blood (not recorded which). The TCR sequence derives from a young man who had recovered from COVID-19. CDR3 loop: CASSLSGEQYF. The CDR3 nucleotides are TGTGCCAGCAGCTTGTCAGGGGAGCAGTACTTC. Using reference TRBV5-6 and TRBJ2-7 for the parts outside the CDR3, the full variable domain is DAGVTQSPTHLIKTRGQQVTLRCSPKSGHDTVSWYQQALGQGPQFIFQYYEEEERQRGNFPDRFSGHQFPNYSSELNVNALLLGDSALYLCASSLSGEQYFGPGTRLTVT.